These 26 T cell receptor beta chains share one sample of origin, sequenced in a study of blood T cells in healthy people across ages. Using a J-beta primer mix together with a sample-barcoded 5' primer, a second PCR was run for about 6 to 12 cycles. Using its own MiXCR run on the 5' RACE reads, TCRdb lists one record per CDR3 protein. The repertoire consists of 1.5 million to 2 million distinct CDR3 sequences, with roughly 50% occurring once and the leading ten covering about 2.1%. The specimen sequenced was blood. The receptors were gathered from a woman aged 40-49 years in good health.

Regarding this clonotype: At one end the junction does not follow the germline gene, possibly because of a read error. The chain has TRBV6-2 or TRBV6-3 and TRBJ2-5; 12 nucleotides align to TRBD1. CDR1 is MNHEY and CDR2 is SVGEGT in the germline V gene. The CDR3 extends over 15 amino acids. For the CDR3, the DNA is TGTGCTAGCACGCCCGGGACAGGGGGCGAAGAGACCCAGTACTTC. Protein product: CASTPGTGGEETQYF.

Points on this clonotype: Just one base apart from a much larger clone, this may be a read error. This rearrangement joins TRBV20-1 to TRBJ2-5, with 7 bases aligning to TRBD1. Judging by the DNA end, TRBJ2-7 fits better; the J call may be wrong. Germline V gene data show CDR1 as DFQATT and CDR2 as SNEGSKA (reference sequence). The CDR3 contains 12 residues. The CDR3, as DNA: TGCAGTGCTAGTGAGGGGGCCTTCGAGCAGTACTTC. Its protein product is CSASEGAFEQYF.

V is TRBV6-6 and J is TRBJ2-5; D not certain. The CDR3 is made up of 14 amino acids. The V and J ends lost 4 bases and 4 bases respectively, with 13 bases between them. Germline-derived CDR1 and CDR2 are MNHNY and SVGAGI (reference sequence). CDR3 protein: CASSFGWGGETQYF. CDR3 DNA: TGTGCCAGCAGTTTTGGATGGGGTGGAGAGACCCAGTACTTC.

In its sample, this clonotype was seen a few times. The chain links TRBV5-1 to TRBJ1-5; the D gene is possibly TRBD1 (6 bases). The V gene lost 0 bases and the J gene lost 5 bases, with 12 bases spanning the gap. The germline V gene has CDR1 SGHRS and CDR2 YFSETQ. CDR3 length: 15 amino acids. The CDR3 loop reads CASSLAGARYQPQHF. The CDR3 coding sequence is TGCGCCAGCAGCTTGGCAGGGGCTCGCTATCAGCCCCAGCATTTT.

V usage is TRBV6-1 and J usage is TRBJ2-7; maybe TRBD1 (7 bases). The CDR3 runs to 14 residues. CDR1 is MNHNS and CDR2 is SASEGT in the germline V gene. V was cut by 6 bases and J by 5 bases, with 17 bases left in between. Written as DNA, the CDR3 is TGTGCCAGCAGCGCAGGGGGAGGTGTCAACGAGCAGTACTTC. It yields the protein CASSAGGGVNEQYF.

The chain carries TRBV20-1 and TRBJ2-5; either TRBD1 or TRBD2 may fit D (5 bases each). The germline V gene encodes CDR1 DFQATT and CDR2 SNEGSKA (reference sequence). The CDR3 extends over 14 amino acids. With 1 base removed from V and 1 base from J, the gap between germline ends came to 10 bases. This CDR3 reads CSARAVRGQETQYF. DNA for the CDR3: TGCAGTGCTAGAGCCGTGAGGGGCCAAGAGACCCAGTACTTC.

The chain links TRBV6-6 to TRBJ1-2; 7 bases line up with TRBD1. The CDR3 extends over 15 amino acids. V was clipped by 2 bases and J by 4 bases; unmatched bases: 7. Germline CDR1 reads MNHNY; CDR2 reads SVGAGI (reference sequence). The CDR3 reads CASSYEAGGIYGYTF. The CDR3 region has the DNA TGTGCCAGCAGTTACGAGGCAGGGGGGATCTATGGCTACACCTTC.

V usage is TRBV28 and J usage is TRBJ2-3; D gene ambiguous. This CDR3 has 13 amino acids. The germline V and J ends were trimmed by 5 bases and 4 bases, with 10 bases remaining between them. Germline CDR1 MDHEN, CDR2 SYDVKM. The CDR3 region is CASSVGFADTQYF. In nucleotides, the CDR3 is TGTGCCAGCAGTGTAGGGTTTGCAGATACGCAGTATTTT.

This clonotype has more than one count but fewer than ten. The chain recombines TRBV6-2 or TRBV6-3 with TRBJ2-4; perhaps TRBD1 as D (6 bases). TRBJ2-7 explains the end of the DNA better; the J call may be wrong. The germline CDR1 and CDR2 sequences are MNHEY and SVGEGT. The CDR3 length is 14 residues. CDR3 loop: CASSTGTRVSEQYF. CDR3 coding DNA: TGTGCCAGCAGCACCGGGACACGGGTCTCCGAGCAGTACTTC.

This clonotype occurred a few times. V is TRBV7-2 and J is TRBJ1-1; D unclear. CDR3 length: 14 amino acids. Germline V gives CDR1 SGHTA, CDR2 FQGNSA. Between the trimmed V and J ends, which lost 3 bases and 5 bases, there was a span of 13 bases. The CDR3 region has the DNA TGTGCCAGCAGCTTTGTTGTGGGGAGGACTGAAGCTTTCTTT. It yields the protein CASSFVVGRTEAFF.

This clonotype was counted once. The chain is built from TRBV5-1 and TRBJ2-1; tentative D call: TRBD1 (6 bases). The CDR3 loop spans 16 amino acids. V lost 4 bases, J lost 0 bases, and 14 bases lay in between. Germline CDR1 reads SGHRS; CDR2 reads YFSETQ. The DNA of the CDR3 is TGCGCCAGCAGCCCAGTCAGGGGCTACTCCTACAATGAGCAGTTCTTC. Its translation is CASSPVRGYSYNEQFF.

V usage is TRBV7-2 and J usage is TRBJ2-1; D unclear. The closer fit of TRBJ2-7 to the DNA end suggests the J call may be wrong. Germline V CDR1 and CDR2: SGHTA, FQGNSA. The CDR3 length is 15 residues. In DNA, the CDR3 is TGTGCCAGCAGCTTCCAGCAAAGCTCCTACAATGAGCAGTACTTC. Translation: CASSFQQSSYNEQYF.

J is TRBJ2-5 and V is TRBV27; D call uncertain. This CDR3 has 16 residues. V was clipped by 3 bases and J by 2 bases, with 16 bases between them. From germline, CDR1 is MNHEY and CDR2 SMNVEV (reference sequence). CDR3 in DNA: TGTGCCAGCAGTTTTCGGAGTAGCCTGGCGCAAGAGACCCAGTACTTC. This gives the protein CASSFRSSLAQETQYF.

The chain combines TRBV4-1 with TRBJ1-5, with 9 nucleotides matching TRBD1. The CDR3 has 22 amino acids. The V and J ends lost 0 bases and 0 bases, in that order; junction bases with no gene match: 18. CDR1 is MGHRA, CDR2 YSYEKL, per germline. The DNA of the CDR3 is TGCGCCAGCAGCCAAGAAGGGGCACAGGGGGCTTATCGAGTAAATAGCAATCAGCCCCAGCATTTT. Translating it yields CASSQEGAQGAYRVNSNQPQHF.

The chain joins TRBV6-1 to TRBJ2-1; weak D call: TRBD1 (6 bases). CDR1 and CDR2 (germline): MNHNS, SASEGT. The V gene lost 9 bases and the J gene lost 6 bases, with 18 bases spanning the gap. The CDR3 runs 14 residues. The DNA for the CDR3 is TGTGCCAGACGAGAGTCAGGGGACGGCAATGAGCAGTTCTTC. Translating gives CARRESGDGNEQFF.

This chain links TRBV12-3 or TRBV12-4 with TRBJ2-3, with D unresolved. The CDR3 totals 15 residues. The germline V and J ends were trimmed by 3 bases and 11 bases, with 21 bases remaining between them. CDR3 in amino acids: CASSLSLRGEWRQYF. The CDR3 DNA reads TGTGCCAGCAGTTTGAGTCTGCGTGGCGAGTGGAGGCAGTATTTT.

The chain has TRBV6-5 and TRBJ2-3; D is uncertain. CDR3 length: 16 residues. From germline, CDR1 is MNHEY and CDR2 SVGAGI. V dropped 4 bases and J dropped 5 bases, with 19 bases sitting between them. The CDR3 region has the DNA TGTGCCAGCAGTTTCAGCCGCAATACGAACATAGATACGCAGTATTTT. Its protein product is CASSFSRNTNIDTQYF.

In its sample, this clonotype was seen many times. The chain has TRBV28 and TRBJ1-5; D gene unclear. This CDR3 is built from 15 residues. Germline CDR1 and CDR2: MDHEN and SYDVKM. V was trimmed by 8 bases and J by 0 bases, leaving 14 bases between them. As DNA, the CDR3 is TGTGCCAGCGCCAAACAGCTTTATAGCAATCAGCCCCAGCATTTT. Amino acid sequence: CASAKQLYSNQPQHF.

This clonotype appeared many times. For the CDR3, the DNA is TGCAGTGCGAGAAAAGGAGGGGGGATAGAGACCCAGTACTTC. Its translation is CSARKGGGIETQYF. The chain employs TRBV20-1 and TRBJ2-5; D is possibly TRBD1 or TRBD2 (6 bases each). V was pared by 6 bases and J by 4 bases, with 18 bases between. The CDR3 sequence is 14 residues long. Germline V gene sequence: CDR1 DFQATT, CDR2 SNEGSKA (reference sequence).

In its sample, this clonotype was seen once. The chain couples TRBV5-1 to TRBJ2-7; 7 bases agree with TRBD2. Germline values: CDR1 SGHRS, CDR2 YFSETQ. J lost 2 bases, V lost 3 bases, and 8 bases had no gene match. The length of the CDR3 is 15 residues. The chain's CDR3 is CASSSERGPTYEQYF. Here the CDR3 DNA reads TGCGCCAGCAGCTCCGAGCGGGGTCCTACCTACGAGCAGTACTTC.

This clonotype was seen a single time. V is TRBV6-5 and J is TRBJ2-5; D gene uncertain. Between the trimmed V and J ends, which lost 0 bases and 5 bases, there was a span of 13 bases. The CDR3 totals 15 residues. The germline CDR1 and CDR2 sequences are MNHEY and SVGAGI. The CDR3 region has the DNA TGTGCCAGCAGTTACTCGAAGTACGCCGTTGAGACCCAGTACTTC. This codes for CASSYSKYAVETQYF.

This clonotype was recorded a few times. Written as DNA, the CDR3 is TGTGCCAGCTCTACAGGGCGGAGGAATGAAAAACTGTTTTTT. It yields the protein CASSTGRRNEKLFF. The chain is built from TRBV27 and TRBJ1-4; TRBD1 is a possible D gene (6 bases). V gave up 8 bases and J gave up 5 bases, with 15 bases separating them. The CDR3 is made up of 14 amino acids. Germline loops: CDR1 MNHEY, CDR2 SMNVEV (reference sequence).

The chain is built from TRBV5-6 and TRBJ2-6, with TRBD1 matching 9 bases. The ends lost 2 bases at V and 4 bases at J; junction bases unmatched: 7. CDR1 and CDR2 from the germline V gene are SGHDT and YYEEEE. This CDR3 spans 17 amino acids. The CDR3 protein is CASSFGTGNRGANVLTF. The CDR3 nucleotides read TGTGCCAGCAGCTTCGGGACAGGGAACCGCGGGGCCAACGTCCTGACTTTC.

This clonotype was observed many times. This sequence joins TRBV14 and TRBJ1-4; D is undetermined. The germline CDR1 and CDR2 sequences are SGHDN and FVKESK. The ends were cut back, 1 base at V and 2 bases at J, with 8 bases in the middle. The CDR3 has 15 amino acids. The CDR3 coding sequence is TGTGCCAGCAGCCAAGGCGGTATCACTAATGAAAAACTGTTTTTT. Translating it yields CASSQGGITNEKLFF.

DNA for the CDR3: TGTGCCAGCAACTCAACAATAGCGGGGGGGCTTGGGACCCAGTACTTC. Amino acid sequence: CASNSTIAGGLGTQYF. V usage is TRBV7-2 and J usage is TRBJ2-5, with 11 bases that match TRBD2. Germline CDR1 and CDR2: SGHTA and FQGNSA. The J segment lost 7 bases and the V segment lost 7 bases, leaving 14 bases of the junction unmatched. This CDR3 is 16 amino acids long.

This clonotype showed up just a few times. The chain joins TRBV27 to TRBJ2-7; 7 bases align to TRBD2. The CDR3 totals 16 residues. Germline CDR1 MNHEY, CDR2 SMNVEV (reference sequence). Trimming removed 5 bases from V and 3 bases from J; junction bases left unmatched: 13. CDR3 in DNA: TGTGCCAGCAGTCCATCGGGGGGAGAAACCTTCTACGAGCAGTACTTC. It is translated as CASSPSGGETFYEQYF.